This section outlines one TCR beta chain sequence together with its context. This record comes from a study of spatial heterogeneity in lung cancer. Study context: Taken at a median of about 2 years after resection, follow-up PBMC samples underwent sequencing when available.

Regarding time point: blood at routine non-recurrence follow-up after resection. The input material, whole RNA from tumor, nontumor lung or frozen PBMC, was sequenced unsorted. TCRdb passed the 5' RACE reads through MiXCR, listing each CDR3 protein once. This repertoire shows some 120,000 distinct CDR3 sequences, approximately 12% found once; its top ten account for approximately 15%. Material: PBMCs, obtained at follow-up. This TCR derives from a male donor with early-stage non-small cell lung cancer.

CDR3 in DNA: TGCAGTGCTAGAGATATGACAGGAGGGCGAACTGAAGCTTTCTTT. Its translation: CSARDMTGGRTEAFF. This rearrangement joins TRBV20-1 to TRBJ1-1; D is possibly TRBD1 (6 bases). Trimming pared 0 bases from V and 5 bases from J, leaving 16 bases between. CDR1 is DFQATT, CDR2 SNEGSKA, per germline (reference sequence). The CDR3 has 15 amino acids.